Listed below are T cell receptor beta chains from one sample, sequenced in a study of T cell responses to AZD1222 COVID-19 vaccine. Repertoires were generated with immunoSEQ multiplex PCR, while TCRdb's copy carries only in-frame clones and drops some. The profile shows under 150,000 clones, 85% to 95% of them singletons. The sequencing used peripheral blood, collected on day 0 of AZD1222 vaccination. These receptor sequences come from an adult in good health. CDR3s include the opening cysteine and the closing phenylalanine or tryptophan. D genes are given only for firm matches. Size is omitted from some rows. Given values are once, few, many or a class for expanded clones.

clone size	V gene	J gene	D gene	CDR3 protein	CDR3 DNA
-	TRBV6-5	TRBJ1-1	-	CASSYANRQEAFF	TGTGCCAGCAGTTACGCAAACAGGCAAGAAGCTTTCTTT
-	TRBV25-1	TRBJ1-1	-	CASSDPDKTEAFF	TGTGCCAGCAGTGACCCCGACAAGACTGAAGCTTTCTTT
-	TRBV7-9	TRBJ2-7	-	CASSTVTGTSSYEQYF	TGTGCCAGCAGTACCGTCACAGGGACAAGCTCCTACGAGCAGTACTTC
-	TRBV5-1	TRBJ2-2	TRBD1	CASRPGQGAPTGGELFF	TGCGCCAGCAGGCCGGGACAGGGGGCCCCAACCGGCGGGGAGCTGTTTTTT
-	TRBV6-5	TRBJ1-2	-	CASSYSNGKGGYTF	TGTGCCAGCAGTTACTCGAATGGGAAGGGTGGCTACACCTTC
-	TRBV27	TRBJ1-5	-	CASSREGRYGPPQHF	TGTGCCAGCAGTCGGGAGGGCCGTTACGGTCCGCCCCAGCATTTT
-	TRBV5-1	TRBJ2-2	-	CASSLWRTNTGELFF	TGCGCCAGCAGCTTGTGGCGGACGAACACCGGGGAGCTGTTTTTT
-	TRBV2	TRBJ2-4	-	CASSEDRGAKNIQYF	TGTGCCAGCAGTGAAGACCGGGGAGCCAAAAACATTCAGTACTTC
-	TRBV29-1	TRBJ1-2	-	CSVGRSGLNYGYTF	TGCAGCGTAGGCCGGTCAGGGCTCAACTATGGCTACACCTTC
-	TRBV27	TRBJ2-3	TRBD2	CASRREGATDTQYF	TGTGCCAGCCGGAGGGAGGGCGCCACAGATACGCAGTATTTT
-	TRBV27	TRBJ2-1	-	CASSFRDTYYNEQFF	TGTGCCAGCAGTTTTCGGGACACGTACTACAATGAGCAGTTCTTC
-	TRBV20-1	TRBJ1-5	-	CSASVEGRTVNQPQHF	TGCAGTGCTAGTGTGGAGGGGCGGACAGTCAATCAGCCCCAGCATTTT
-	TRBV21-1	TRBJ1-4	-	CASKKGIIEKLFF	TGTGCCAGCAAGAAGGGGATTATTGAAAAACTGTTTTTT
-	TRBV2	TRBJ1-5	-	CASSEVWGRQPQHF	TGTGCCAGCAGTGAAGTATGGGGGCGGCAGCCCCAGCATTTT
few	TRBV5-6	TRBJ1-1	-	CASSLRGTEAFF	TGTGCCAGCAGCTTAAGAGGCACTGAAGCTTTCTTT
-	TRBV20-1	TRBJ1-2	-	CSALTEGYTF	TGCAGTGCCCTTACGGAGGGCTACACCTTC
-	TRBV6-5	TRBJ1-1	TRBD1	CASIDRGLGTEAFF	TGTGCCAGCATCGACAGGGGCTTGGGGACTGAAGCTTTCTTT
-	TRBV7-9	TRBJ2-7	-	CASSLYPQPSYEQYF	TGTGCCAGCAGCTTATATCCACAGCCCTCCTACGAGCAGTACTTC
-	TRBV18	TRBJ2-6	-	CASSRGGSEANVLTF	TGTGCCAGCTCCCGAGGAGGCTCTGAGGCCAACGTCCTGACTTTC
once	TRBV9	TRBJ2-7	-	CASSVVANSYEQYF	TGTGCCAGCAGCGTAGTGGCTAACTCCTACGAGCAGTACTTC
-	TRBV6-5	TRBJ1-1	-	CASRRQTRSNTEAFF	TGTGCCAGCAGACGACAGACAAGGTCGAACACTGAAGCTTTCTTT
-	TRBV5-1	TRBJ1-2	-	CASRSPPGGYTF	TGCGCCAGCAGGTCCCCACCTGGAGGCTACACCTTC
-	TRBV19	TRBJ1-4	-	CASSITGYEKLFF	TGTGCCAGTAGTATAACAGGGTATGAAAAACTGTTTTTT
-	TRBV12-3/TRBV12-4	TRBJ1-4	TRBD1	CASRQGLYEKLFF	TGTGCCAGCAGACAGGGGCTCTATGAAAAACTGTTTTTT
-	TRBV19	TRBJ2-3	-	CASRSPVTDTQYF	TGTGCCAGTAGATCTCCGGTAACAGATACGCAGTATTTT
-	TRBV4-1	TRBJ2-3	-	CASSQEEGGVSTDTQYF	TGCGCCAGCAGCCAAGAAGAGGGAGGCGTGAGCACAGATACGCAGTATTTT
-	TRBV13	TRBJ2-1	TRBD2	CASSLRGAGTSGRGKEQFF	TGTGCCAGCAGCTTAAGGGGCGCGGGGACTAGCGGGAGAGGCAAGGAGCAGTTCTTC
-	TRBV11-2	TRBJ1-4	-	CASSPGRGLGNEKLFF	TGTGCCAGCAGCCCCGGCCGGGGGCTAGGTAATGAAAAACTGTTTTTT
-	TRBV2	TRBJ2-1	-	CASSERETYNEQFF	TGTGCCAGCAGTGAACGGGAAACCTACAATGAGCAGTTCTTC
-	TRBV6-5	TRBJ1-3	-	CASSPGSSAGNTIYF	TGTGCCAGCAGCCCAGGGAGTTCAGCTGGAAACACCATATATTTT
-	TRBV11-2	TRBJ1-4	TRBD1	CASSLGGQGPRATNEKLFF	TGTGCCAGCAGCTTAGGGGGACAGGGGCCGAGGGCAACTAATGAAAAACTGTTTTTT
-	TRBV5-1	TRBJ2-1	-	CASSWGPAGVDEQFF	TGCGCCAGCAGCTGGGGCCCAGCCGGGGTCGATGAGCAGTTCTTC
-	TRBV7-7	TRBJ1-1	-	CASSFGMNTEAFF	TGTGCCAGCAGCTTCGGGATGAACACTGAAGCTTTCTTT
-	TRBV9	TRBJ2-7	-	CASSVDGQGTYEQYF	TGTGCCAGCAGCGTAGATGGGCAGGGCACATACGAGCAGTACTTC
-	TRBV2	TRBJ1-4	-	CASSAQGPYEKLFF	TGTGCCAGCAGTGCACAGGGCCCCTATGAAAAACTGTTTTTT
-	TRBV19	TRBJ1-2	-	CASSTAISNYGYTF	TGTGCCAGTAGTACGGCAATCTCTAACTATGGCTACACCTTC
-	TRBV7-9	TRBJ1-1	-	CASSLELAGGEAFF	TGTGCCAGCAGCTTAGAATTGGCCGGCGGTGAAGCTTTCTTT
-	TRBV10-2	TRBJ2-1	-	CASFDGPLFYNEQFF	TGCGCCAGCTTTGACGGGCCCCTCTTTTACAATGAGCAGTTCTTC
-	TRBV5-4	TRBJ2-7	-	CASSRRTDYEQYF	TGTGCCAGCAGCCGACGGACAGACTACGAGCAGTACTTC
-	TRBV19	TRBJ2-7	TRBD2	CASSSLAGLTYEQYF	TGTGCCAGTAGTAGTTTAGCGGGACTAACCTACGAGCAGTACTTC
-	TRBV10-2	TRBJ1-1	-	CASREIRGTEAFF	TGCGCCAGCAGGGAGATCCGTGGGACTGAAGCTTTCTTT
-	TRBV14	TRBJ1-4	-	CASSEGRKTTNEKLFF	TGTGCCAGCAGCGAAGGACGGAAAACAACTAATGAAAAACTGTTTTTT
-	TRBV19	TRBJ2-5	-	CASSSLGGQETQYF	TGTGCCAGTAGTAGCCTGGGGGGTCAAGAGACCCAGTACTTC
-	TRBV5-6	TRBJ2-5	TRBD2	CASSSAGGPGETQYF	TGTGCCAGCAGCTCCGCGGGGGGGCCCGGCGAGACCCAGTACTTC
-	TRBV5-5	TRBJ1-5	-	CASSLWTGSNQPQHF	TGTGCCAGCAGCTTATGGACCGGGAGCAATCAGCCCCAGCATTTT
-	TRBV5-6	TRBJ1-5	-	CASMEEGYSNQPQHF	TGTGCCAGCATGGAGGAGGGCTATAGCAATCAGCCCCAGCATTTT
once	TRBV16	TRBJ1-4	TRBD1	CASSQSSGTGNEKLFF	TGTGCCAGCAGCCAATCCAGCGGGACAGGGAATGAAAAACTGTTTTTT
-	TRBV13	TRBJ2-2	-	CASSLVGTGELFF	TGTGCCAGCAGCCTAGTGGGCACCGGGGAGCTGTTTTTT
-	TRBV12-3/TRBV12-4	TRBJ1-6	-	CASSWGGLLHF	TGTGCCAGCAGTTGGGGCGGTCTGCTACACTTT